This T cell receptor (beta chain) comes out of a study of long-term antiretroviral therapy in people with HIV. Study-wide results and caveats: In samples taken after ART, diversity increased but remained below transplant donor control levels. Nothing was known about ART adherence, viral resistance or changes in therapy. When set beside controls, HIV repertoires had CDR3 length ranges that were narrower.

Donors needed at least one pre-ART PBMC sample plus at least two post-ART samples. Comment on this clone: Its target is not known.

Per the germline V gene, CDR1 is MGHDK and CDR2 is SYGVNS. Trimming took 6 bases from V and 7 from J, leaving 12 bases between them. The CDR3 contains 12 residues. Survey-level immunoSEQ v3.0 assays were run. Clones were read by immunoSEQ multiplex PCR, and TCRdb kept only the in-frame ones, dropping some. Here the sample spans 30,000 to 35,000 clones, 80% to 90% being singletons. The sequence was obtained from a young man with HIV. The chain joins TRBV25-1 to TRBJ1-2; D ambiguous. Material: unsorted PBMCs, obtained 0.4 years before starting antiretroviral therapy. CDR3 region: CASREGPGGYTF. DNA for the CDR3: TGTGCCAGCAGAGAAGGGCCGGGTGGCTACACCTTC.